The rows below give T cell receptor beta chains drawn from one sample of a study of T cells in Graves' hyperthyroidism and ophthalmopathy. TCRdb recomputed calls from the multiplex PCR reads with MiXCR, one row per CDR3 protein. The table includes nearly 600,000 distinct CDR3 sequences, 13% to 15% detected once. Material: blood. The receptors here all came from a woman between 18 and 30 years old with Graves' ophthalmopathy. CDR3s include the opening cysteine and the closing phenylalanine or tryptophan. Fields, in order: clone size, J gene, D gene, V gene, CDR3 protein, CDR3 DNA. D genes are given only for firm matches. Some rows have no size entry. The others give once, few or many, or a class for an expanded clone.

many TRBJ2-7 . TRBV30 CAWSVGNSYEQYF TGTGCCTGGAGTGTTGGCAACTCCTACGAGCAGTACTTC
. TRBJ2-3 TRBD2 TRBV9 CASSVYLAGVGDTQYF TGTGCCAGCAGCGTGTATCTAGCGGGAGTAGGGGATACGCAGTATTTT
. TRBJ1-1 TRBD1 TRBV7-9 CASSTTDRGFNTEAFF TGTGCCAGCAGCACCACGGACAGGGGGTTTAACACTGAAGCTTTCTTT
many TRBJ2-7 TRBD2 TRBV7-2 CASSLAYGLASYEQYF TGTGCCAGCAGCTTAGCGTACGGACTAGCGTCCTACGAGCAGTACTTC
many TRBJ1-6 . TRBV28 CASSTGGVDNSPLHF TGTGCCAGCAGCACCGGGGGGGTCGATAATTCACCCCTCCACTTT
. TRBJ2-7 TRBD2 TRBV5-6 CASSLGQREGYEQYF TGTGCCAGCAGCTTGGGTCAGCGGGAGGGCTACGAGCAGTACTTC
many TRBJ2-3 . TRBV7-3 CASSSGLNTDTQYF TGTGCCAGCAGCTCGGGACTGAACACAGATACGCAGTATTTT
. TRBJ1-5 . TRBV12-3/TRBV12-4 CASSLILHPRNSNQPQHF TGTGCCAGCAGTTTGATCCTGCACCCCAGGAATAGCAATCAGCCCCAGCATTTT
. TRBJ2-1 TRBD2 TRBV20-1 CSARGGREGRDEQFF TGCAGTGCTAGAGGTGGGCGGGAGGGCCGGGATGAGCAGTTCTTC
many TRBJ1-1 . TRBV12-3/TRBV12-4 CASSWIGLNTEAFF TGTGCCAGCAGTTGGATTGGTTTGAACACTGAAGCTTTCTTT
few TRBJ2-5 . TRBV6-1 CASRDGQSKETQYF TGTGCCAGCAGAGACGGACAGTCCAAGGAGACCCAGTACTTC
many TRBJ2-5 . TRBV7-9 CASSPRLVQETQYF TGTGCCAGCAGCCCCCGGTTGGTCCAAGAGACCCAGTACTTC
. TRBJ2-1 TRBD2 TRBV30 CAWSKTSGYNEQFF TGTGCCTGGAGTAAGACTAGCGGCTACAATGAGCAGTTCTTC
many TRBJ2-3 TRBD1 TRBV7-3 CASSKRHYLGTGGVTDTQYF TGTGCCAGCAGCAAACGACATTATTTAGGGACAGGGGGAGTTACAGATACGCAGTATTTT
many TRBJ2-3 TRBD2 TRBV6-1 CASSEGTSGKDTQYF TGTGCCAGCAGTGAAGGGACTAGCGGGAAAGATACGCAGTATTTT
few TRBJ1-4 . TRBV7-3 CASSSEPGPTVGNEKLFF TGTGCCAGCAGCTCGGAGCCGGGACCGACCGTAGGGAATGAAAAACTGTTTTTT
. TRBJ2-7 . TRBV5-8 CASSFGQRTEQYF TGTGCCAGCAGCTTCGGGCAAAGAACGGAGCAGTACTTC
many TRBJ2-1 TRBD1 TRBV14 CASSQGTGYNEQFF TGTGCCAGCAGCCAAGGGACAGGGTACAATGAGCAGTTCTTC
many TRBJ1-4 . TRBV4-1 CASTSGVSEKLFF TGCGCCAGCACCTCGGGTGTTAGCGAAAAACTGTTTTTT
many TRBJ2-3 . TRBV11-2 CASSSGGTATSTDTQYF TGTGCCAGCAGCTCTGGTGGGACGGCGACTAGCACAGATACGCAGTATTTT
many TRBJ2-7 . TRBV4-1 CASSHSGNYEQYF TGCGCCAGCAGCCACTCCGGGAACTACGAGCAGTACTTC
few TRBJ1-4 TRBD1 TRBV7-2 CASSPHGTGNNEKLFF TGTGCCAGCAGCCCCCATGGGACAGGGAATAATGAAAAACTGTTTTTT
. TRBJ2-6 TRBD2 TRBV7-3 CASSPAGGSSGANVLTF TGTGCCAGCAGCCCAGCGGGAGGTTCCTCTGGGGCCAACGTCCTGACTTTC
few TRBJ1-2 . TRBV7-2 CASSWTPTGYYGYTF TGTGCCAGCAGCTGGACCCCCACAGGGTACTATGGCTACACCTTC
. TRBJ2-2 TRBD1 TRBV5-4 CASSTDRGGTGELFF TGTGCCAGCAGCACTGACAGGGGAGGCACCGGGGAGCTGTTTTTT
. TRBJ2-7 . TRBV20-1 CSVSHPGPRSYEQYF TGCAGTGTTTCTCATCCGGGACCCCGCTCCTACGAGCAGTACTTC
few TRBJ1-1 TRBD1 TRBV2 CASSAITGQGAAFF TGTGCCAGCAGTGCGATTACGGGACAGGGGGCAGCTTTCTTT
many TRBJ1-2 . TRBV11-2 CASSLDSGGAYGYTF TGTGCCAGCAGCTTAGATAGCGGGGGGGCGTATGGCTACACCTTC
few TRBJ1-5 TRBD1 TRBV19 CASTRVYGQGVAQPQHF TGTGCCAGTACTCGAGTGTACGGACAGGGTGTAGCTCAGCCCCAGCATTTT
. TRBJ2-2 TRBD2 TRBV3-1 CASSLRRASGSAGELFF TGTGCCAGCAGCCTCCGAAGGGCTAGCGGGAGCGCCGGGGAGCTGTTTTTT
. TRBJ2-7 TRBD1 TRBV5-1 CASSLGLGRGTYEQYF TGCGCCAGCAGCTTGGGCCTGGGCAGGGGGACCTACGAGCAGTACTTC
. TRBJ2-1 . TRBV9 CASSVVGQQNNEQFF TGTGCCAGCAGCGTAGTAGGACAACAGAACAATGAGCAGTTCTTC
few TRBJ1-2 . TRBV29-1 CGSTRDYGYTF TGCGGATCGACCAGGGACTATGGCTACACCTTC
many TRBJ2-7 . TRBV6-5 CASSYLKERRNYEQYF TGTGCCAGCAGTTACCTAAAGGAGCGGAGAAACTACGAGCAGTACTTC
many TRBJ1-4 . TRBV18 CASSLLEANEKLFF TGTGCCAGCTCACTTCTAGAGGCTAATGAAAAACTGTTTTTT
many TRBJ2-3 TRBD2 TRBV27 CASSFGLAGLDTQYF TGTGCCAGCAGTTTTGGACTAGCGGGATTGGATACGCAGTATTTT
many TRBJ2-3 . TRBV3-1 CASSPTGLGTDTQYF TGTGCCAGCAGTCCTACAGGGTTGGGAACAGATACGCAGTATTTT
. TRBJ2-2 TRBD1 TRBV7-3 CASSPQTGGVFGELFF TGTGCCAGCAGCCCGCAGACAGGGGGCGTTTTCGGGGAGCTGTTTTTT
. TRBJ1-1 . TRBV19 CASRAGVNTEAFF TGTGCCAGTAGGGCAGGGGTGAACACTGAAGCTTTCTTT
many TRBJ2-2 . TRBV7-3 CASSLVPGLRGSGELFF TGTGCCAGCAGCTTGGTCCCCGGGCTACGGGGGTCCGGGGAGCTGTTTTTT
few TRBJ2-3 TRBD2 TRBV7-2 CASSLEVAGGQDTQYF TGTGCCAGCAGCTTAGAGGTAGCGGGAGGTCAAGATACGCAGTATTTT
. TRBJ1-5 TRBD1 TRBV6-2/TRBV6-3 CASSPGTGKVQPQHF TGTGCCAGCAGTCCCGGGACAGGGAAAGTTCAGCCCCAGCATTTT
many TRBJ2-2 . TRBV24-1 CATSDYLGAGELFF TGTGCCACCAGTGATTACCTTGGGGCCGGGGAGCTGTTTTTT
many TRBJ2-2 . TRBV2 CASRGQGSGELFF TGTGCCAGCAGGGGCCAGGGCTCCGGGGAGCTGTTTTTT
once TRBJ2-2 TRBD2 TRBV5-1 CASSFATGGLGVAGELFF TGCGCCAGCAGCTTTGCGACGGGAGGGCTTGGAGTGGCCGGGGAGCTGTTTTTT
many TRBJ2-5 . TRBV14 CASSHRGLFGQYF TGTGCCAGCAGCCACCGAGGGCTTTTTGGCCAGTACTTC
. TRBJ1-6 . TRBV2 CASSDLWSYNSPLHF TGTGCCAGCAGTGACTTGTGGTCCTATAATTCACCCCTCCACTTT
few TRBJ2-7 . TRBV19 CASSIGGSLVPIEQYF TGTGCCAGTAGTATAGGCGGGTCCCTCGTTCCCATCGAGCAGTACTTC
many TRBJ2-1 TRBD2 TRBV27 CASSASGSYNEQFF TGTGCCAGCAGTGCTAGCGGGAGCTACAATGAGCAGTTCTTC
many TRBJ1-5 . TRBV6-5 CASSYLGRRSNQPQHF TGTGCCAGCAGTTACTTAGGAAGGAGGAGCAATCAGCCCCAGCATTTT
many TRBJ1-4 . TRBV30 CAWKGQGEEKLFF TGTGCCTGGAAAGGGCAGGGAGAGGAAAAACTGTTTTTT
many TRBJ2-4 . TRBV7-9 CAGAEIIAKNIQYF TGTGCCGGGGCAGAGATAATAGCCAAAAACATTCAGTACTTC
. TRBJ2-3 . TRBV5-6 CASSWRVGSTDTQYF TGTGCCAGCAGCTGGAGGGTGGGAAGCACAGATACGCAGTATTTT
. TRBJ2-1 TRBD1 TRBV9 CASSVRAERDRAYNEQFF TGTGCCAGCAGCGTCCGTGCTGAACGGGACAGGGCCTACAATGAGCAGTTCTTC
many TRBJ2-1 TRBD2 TRBV7-6 CASSLGSGTSNSYNEQFF TGTGCCAGCAGCTTAGGCTCCGGGACTAGCAACTCCTACAATGAGCAGTTCTTC